The present entry profiles one T cell receptor (beta chain) with its context. Using immunoSEQ multiplex PCR, the repertoire was profiled, and TCRdb retains in-frame clones only, with some absent. The sample consists of tens of thousands of clones, 80% to 95% of them appearing once. These data are taken from a study of T cell changes during pregnancy in multiple sclerosis. The clonotype originates from a female donor with multiple sclerosis, enrolled in a pregnancy study. Sequencing used peripheral blood, obtained after pregnancy.

The CDR3 sequence is CASSVAYNEQFF. The CDR3 DNA reads as TGTGCCAGCAGCGTAGCTTACAATGAGCAGTTCTTC. This chain connects TRBV9 to TRBJ2-1, with unresolved D. CDR1 is SGDLS and CDR2 is YYNGEE in the germline V gene. The CDR3 totals 12 residues. Trimming cost V 0 bases and J 4 bases, with 2 bases left between them.